What follows describes a single TCR beta chain. Its antigen remains undetermined. Base qualities are not at hand, and no much larger clone is one base apart. These data are taken from a study of blood T cell repertoires in COVID-19 (dated by TCRdb to 2020 to 2021). With regard to the full study: Samples covering the acute and convalescent phases of COVID-19 were provided by collaborators in the United States, Italy and Spain. The material from the prospective study consisted of cDNA or gDNA derived from T cells, B-cell-depleted T cells, or PBMCs. Deeply sampled blood TCRbeta repertoires from subjects exposed to, actively infected with, or recovered from COVID-19 were included in the dataset. The repertoires were released in a freely available public database meant as a resource for research on the immune response to SARS-CoV-2. Samples came from the ongoing ImmuneRACE study (first 160 participants) plus 1,254 subjects from 6 global collaborators. Nearly every sample came with metadata listing a de-identified subject ID, COVID-19 status, age in years and sex. Where available, HLA class I and class II types were obtained from metadata supplied by the sample provider rather than from assay-based typing.

One collaborating source in Seattle enrolled patients while the patients were actively infected and followed the patients over time throughout the course of disease. Whole blood was collected in K2EDTA tubes by collaborating institutions according to the institutions' own protocols. For TCRbeta analysis, collaborators shipped samples in one of three forms: frozen whole blood, isolated PBMCs, or DNA extracted from either of those sample types. Via the germline V gene, CDR1 is MGHDK and CDR2 SYGVNS. The CDR3 holds 15 amino acids from the cysteine to the phenylalanine. The read is trimmed to its CDR3 DNA, 45 bases read in frame from base 1. V sheds 0 bases and J sheds 7 bases, leaving 10 bases between their ends. TCRbeta CDR3 regions were amplified from genomic DNA by means of the immunoSEQ Assay, a bias-controlled multiplex PCR. The authors' pipeline ran thus. The number of nucleated cells in each sample was estimated from the amplification of reference gene primers within the assay. To quantify the absolute abundance of each unique TCRbeta CDR3 rearrangement, sequence reads were collapsed and filtered. For each sample, productive Simpson clonality was calculated by taking the square root of Simpson's diversity index across productive rearrangements. Held by TCRdb, this immuneACCESS table contains in-frame sequences only and omits some clones. Under half of the omission traces to an unresolved V gene where checked; the cause of the rest is unknown. From that table come the V and J calls and clone size; the DNA was used to work out D and trimming. The sample records under 250,000 clones, approximately 85% of which are singletons. 5.1% of the sample lies in the top ten.

Overall study outcomes, separate from this receptor: Clinical and demographic metadata were provided uncurated, with the amount varying by source and participant.

This sequence was found in a man aged 50-60 years with COVID-19, enrolled during active disease. Specimen: peripheral blood. The chain was built from TRBV25-1 and TRBJ1-6; possibly the D gene is TRBD1, per 5 matching bases. The CDR3 protein sequence reads: CASSEYLGGNSPLHF. The DNA is TGTGCCAGCAGTGAATACCTCGGGGGAAATTCACCCCTCCACTTT.